Each of the 29 T cell receptor beta chains below was sequenced from the same sample in a study of CD8 T cells in ankylosing spondylitis. TCRdb used MiXCR to reprocess the 5' RACE reads, holding one entry per CDR3 protein. Of 150,000 to 200,000 distinct CDR3 sequences in the sample, roughly 10% were seen once. Sequencing was performed on blood, either unsorted or a sorted T cell fraction (not recorded which). These receptors were obtained from a male donor with ankylosing spondylitis or in good health (not recorded which).

At least ten counts were recorded for this clonotype. The chain carries TRBV27 and TRBJ2-3; D is unclear. Trimming took 3 bases from V and 6 from J, leaving 4 bases between them. Germline V gene sequence: CDR1 MNHEY, CDR2 SMNVEV (reference sequence). The CDR3 is 11 amino acids. The CDR3 is CASSFRDTQYF. CDR3 nucleotides: TGTGCCAGCAGTTTCCGGGATACGCAGTATTTT.

In its sample, this clonotype was seen many times. The V call is TRBV5-1, the J call TRBJ1-5; 10 bases are shared with TRBD1. This CDR3 contains 17 residues. V trimming: 4 bases; J trimming: 2 bases; junction bases outside the gene matches: 9. Germline V gives CDR1 SGHRS, CDR2 YFSETQ. The CDR3 DNA is TGCGCCAGCAGCATAGACAGGGGGCTGTATTGCAATCAGCCCCAGCATTTT. Its translation is CASSIDRGLYCNQPQHF.

This clonotype was counted many times. The genes are TRBV5-1 and TRBJ1-1; D not certain. The V and J ends lost 4 bases and 2 bases respectively, with 9 bases between them. Germline V CDR1 and CDR2: SGHRS, YFSETQ. The CDR3 runs 13 residues. CDR3 sequence: CASSPRVNTEAFF. The CDR3 DNA reads TGCGCCAGCAGCCCCCGGGTTAACACTGAAGCTTTCTTT.

This clonotype has more than one count but fewer than ten. The gene calls are TRBV7-9 and TRBJ1-2; no clear D. V gave up 2 bases and J gave up 3 bases, with 7 bases separating them. CDR3 size: 13 residues. Germline lookup yields CDR1 SEHNR and CDR2 FQNEAQ (reference sequence). CDR3 DNA: TGTGCCAGCAGCTTACACAGTTACTATGGCTACACCTTC. It encodes CASSLHSYYGYTF.

This clonotype was seen many times. The chain carries TRBV5-1 and TRBJ2-1, with D possibly being TRBD2 (5 bases). Looked up from germline, CDR1 is SGHRS and CDR2 is YFSETQ. The CDR3 spans 15 residues. V dropped 4 bases and J dropped 0 bases, with 11 bases sitting between them. The CDR3 coding sequence is TGCGCCAGCAGCATAATGGGGAGCTCCTACAATGAGCAGTTCTTC. Protein sequence: CASSIMGSSYNEQFF.

This clonotype was detected many times. The rearrangement uses TRBV15 and TRBJ2-2; perhaps TRBD1 as D (6 bases). V gave up 2 bases and J gave up 6 bases, with 13 bases separating them. Looked up from germline, CDR1 is LNHNV and CDR2 is YYDKDF (reference sequence). This CDR3 has 15 amino acids. DNA for the CDR3: TGTGCCACCAGCAGAACAGGGAAGGACGCCGGGGAGCTGTTTTTT. Protein product: CATSRTGKDAGELFF.

The CDR3 DNA sequence: TGCGCCAGCAGCCTCGGGACTAGCGGGAGTCGAGGGTACGAGCAGTACTTC. Translating it yields CASSLGTSGSRGYEQYF. This rearrangement joins TRBV5-1 to TRBJ2-7; 14 bases are a match to TRBD2. Trimming removed 4 bases from V and 4 bases from J; junction bases left unmatched: 10. CDR3 length: 17 residues. Germline lookup yields CDR1 SGHRS and CDR2 YFSETQ. Full variable domain (missing parts from reference TRBV5-1 and TRBJ2-7): KAGVTQTPRYLIKTRGQQVTLSCSPISGHRSVSWYQQTPGQGLQFLFEYFSETQRNKGNFPGRFSGRQFSNSRSEMNVSTLELGDSALYLCASSLGTSGSRGYEQYFGPGTRLTVT.

This clonotype was counted many times. The J gene is TRBJ2-5, the V gene TRBV29-1; weak D call: TRBD1 (6 bases). The V gene lost 7 bases and the J gene lost 7 bases, with 19 bases spanning the gap. This CDR3 region has 13 residues. The germline V gene encodes CDR1 SQVTM and CDR2 ANQGSEA. The CDR3 loop is CSAQGYQGWTQYF. The CDR3 region has the DNA TGCAGCGCCCAAGGGTATCAGGGGTGGACCCAGTACTTC. The full variable domain, with the rest looked up from reference TRBV29-1 and TRBJ2-5, is SAVISQKPSRDICQRGTSLTIQCQVDSQVTMMFWYRQQPGQSLTLIATANQGSEATYESGFVIDKFPISRPNLTFSTLTVSNMSPEDSSIYLCSAQGYQGWTQYFGPGTRLLVL.

A few counts support this clonotype. The chain couples TRBV19 to TRBJ2-7; the D gene is possibly TRBD2 (5 bases). The ends were cut back, 3 bases at V and 2 bases at J, with 11 bases in the middle. CDR1 is LNHDA and CDR2 is SQIVND in the germline V gene (reference sequence). This CDR3 contains 14 residues. Here the CDR3 DNA reads TGTGCCAGTAGTATCAGAGCCGGGGCCTACGAGCAGTACTTC. It translates to CASSIRAGAYEQYF. Combining the CDR3 with reference TRBV19 and TRBJ2-7 gives the whole variable domain DGGITQSPKYLFRKEGQNVTLSCEQNLNHDAMYWYRQDPGQGLRLIYYSQIVNDFQKGDIAEGYSVSREKKESFPLTVTSAQKNPTAFYLCASSIRAGAYEQYFGPGTRLTVT.

This clonotype was recorded at least ten times. V usage is TRBV28 and J usage is TRBJ2-7, with unresolved D. V lost 7 bases and J 4 bases, leaving 17 bases between the germline ends. The V gene's germline CDR1 is MDHEN and CDR2 SYDVKM. The CDR3 is 14 amino acids. CDR3 in amino acids: CASTQKVADYEQYF. The CDR3 DNA reads as TGTGCCAGCACTCAAAAGGTGGCAGATTACGAGCAGTACTTC.

This clonotype was detected only a few times. CDR3 in DNA: TGTGCCAGCAGCTGGCTAGGACTAGCGGGCACAGATACGCAGTATTTT. Protein sequence: CASSWLGLAGTDTQYF. The chain uses TRBV5-6 and TRBJ2-3; the match to TRBD2 covers 10 bases. Germline assignment: CDR1 SGHDT and CDR2 YYEEEE. V lost 3 bases, J lost 1 base, and 5 bases stayed unmatched. The CDR3 spans 16 residues.

This clonotype was seen ten or more times. V usage is TRBV4-2 and J usage is TRBJ2-5; D gene ambiguous. The CDR3 runs 13 residues. CDR1 and CDR2 (germline): LGHNA, YNFKEQ. The germline V and J ends were trimmed by 5 bases and 1 base, with 8 bases remaining between them. CDR3 DNA: TGTGCCAGCAGCGCCAGCAGCCAAGAGACCCAGTACTTC. Translation: CASSASSQETQYF.

Ten or more counts support this clonotype. The rearrangement uses TRBV5-1 and TRBJ1-1; D is perhaps TRBD1 (5 bases). V was trimmed by 0 bases and J by 3 bases, leaving 12 bases between them. The CDR3 covers 15 residues. The germline V gene encodes CDR1 SGHRS and CDR2 YFSETQ. DNA of the CDR3: TGCGCCAGCAGCTTGGATATCTGGGGCGACACTGAAGCTTTCTTT. It specifies CASSLDIWGDTEAFF. The complete variable domain, with remaining parts taken from reference TRBV5-1 and TRBJ1-1, reads KAGVTQTPRYLIKTRGQQVTLSCSPISGHRSVSWYQQTPGQGLQFLFEYFSETQRNKGNFPGRFSGRQFSNSRSEMNVSTLELGDSALYLCASSLDIWGDTEAFFGQGTRLTVV.

The chain links TRBV20-1 to TRBJ2-3, with 11 bases lining up with TRBD2. Germline CDR1 DFQATT, CDR2 SNEGSKA (reference sequence). The CDR3 loop spans 16 amino acids. V lost 0 bases and J lost 0; bases outside the gene matches: 2. CDR3 sequence (DNA): TGCAGTGCTAGAGAGGGACTAGCGGAAAGCACAGATACGCAGTATTTT. Its translation is CSAREGLAESTDTQYF.

This clonotype was observed a handful of times. A much larger clone differs from this one at a single base, so this may be a read error. This is likely a read error, given that the CDR3 carries no conserved phenylalanine or tryptophan at its end. The chain links TRBV24-1 to TRBJ2-5, with 10 bases aligning to TRBD2. Germline values: CDR1 KGHDR, CDR2 SFDVKD. The V segment lost 4 bases and the J segment 5 bases; nucleotides outside the gene matches: 6. This CDR3 comprises 15 residues. DNA of the CDR3: TGTGCCACCAGTGACCCCGGACTAGCGGTGGAGACCCAGTACATC. It specifies CATSDPGLAVETQYI.

This chain uses TRBV7-8 with TRBJ2-5; no reliable D call. Germline V gene sequence: CDR1 SGHVS, CDR2 FQNEAQ. V was pared by 1 base and J by 0 bases, with 6 bases between. This CDR3 region has 14 residues. The CDR3 DNA reads TGTGCCAGCAGCTTAGACACAAACCAAGAGACCCAGTACTTC. This sequence encodes CASSLDTNQETQYF.

This clonotype was picked up a small number of times. The chain employs TRBV5-5 and TRBJ2-5; no reliable D call. Trimming shortened V by 0 bases and J by 5 bases, and 11 bases separated the two germline ends. The CDR3 is made up of 14 amino acids. Germline V lookup: CDR1 SGHKS, CDR2 YYEKEE (reference sequence). CDR3 residues: CASSLAGSGETQYF. CDR3 DNA: TGTGCCAGCAGCTTGGCCGGCAGTGGCGAGACCCAGTACTTC.

This clonotype showed up many times. This sequence joins TRBV27 and TRBJ1-3; 8 nucleotides align to TRBD1. Looked up from germline, CDR1 is MNHEY and CDR2 is SMNVEV (reference sequence). V was pared by 6 bases and J by 4 bases, with 2 bases of the junction left unmatched. The CDR3 sequence is 13 residues long. The CDR3 reads CASRNRGGNTIYF. Written as DNA, the CDR3 is TGTGCCAGCAGGAACAGGGGGGGAAACACCATATATTTT.

This clonotype was recorded at least ten times. This chain uses TRBV7-7 with TRBJ2-2, with unresolved D. Per germline, CDR1 SSHAT and CDR2 FNYEAQ (reference sequence). Trimming left V 5 bases short and J 2 bases short, with 6 bases between. CDR3 length: 13 residues. The CDR3: CASSIDNTGELFF. Here the CDR3 DNA reads TGTGCCAGCAGCATAGATAACACCGGGGAGCTGTTTTTT.

This clonotype turned up a few times. The J gene is TRBJ2-3, the V gene TRBV20-1, with 11 bases fitting TRBD1. This CDR3 has 15 amino acids. Trimming cost V 4 bases and J 4 bases; bases outside gene matches: 7. The germline V gene has CDR1 DFQATT and CDR2 SNEGSKA (reference sequence). CDR3 region: CSATGQGGSADTQYF. The CDR3 nucleotides read TGCAGTGCTACGGGACAGGGGGGTTCGGCAGATACGCAGTATTTT.

This clonotype was picked up many times. The CDR3 region has the DNA TGTGCCAGCAGCGTCGGACTGCTATCGGGCTACACCTTC. It translates to CASSVGLLSGYTF. This chain connects TRBV5-5 to TRBJ1-2; D ambiguous. The CDR3 covers 13 residues. Germline V gene sequence: CDR1 SGHKS, CDR2 YYEKEE (reference sequence). Deletions cut 4 bases from V and 8 bases from J, with 15 bases between.

This clonotype showed up many times. The chain carries TRBV6-6 and TRBJ1-1; no firm D call. Germline V lookup: CDR1 MNHNY, CDR2 SVGAGI (reference sequence). The CDR3 is 12 residues long. V lost 6 bases to trimming and J lost 6 bases, with 11 bases between them. CDR3 in DNA: TGTGCCAGCAGAATTTCGGAGGCTGAAGCTTTCTTT. This sequence encodes CASRISEAEAFF.

This clonotype was recorded at least ten times. At one of its ends the junction is not consistent with the germline gene, which may arise from a read error. The chain joins TRBV7-9 to TRBJ2-4; D might be TRBD1 or TRBD2, each matching 5 bases. Germline assignment: CDR1 SEHNR and CDR2 FQNEAQ (reference sequence). The CDR3 covers 15 residues. The CDR3 sequence is CATSTVREAKNIQYF. In nucleotides, the CDR3 is TGTGCCACCAGCACCGTCAGGGAGGCCAAAAACATTCAGTACTTC.

This chain joins TRBV11-2 and TRBJ2-3, with 10 bases identical to TRBD2. J gave up 4 bases and V 7 bases, and 8 bases lay outside the gene matches. Germline V gene sequence: CDR1 SGHAT, CDR2 FQNNGV. The CDR3 sequence is 15 residues long. DNA for the CDR3: TGTGCCAGCATCCCATGGACTAGCGGCGCAGATACGCAGTATTTT. Translation: CASIPWTSGADTQYF.

In this sample, this clonotype turned up many times. CDR3 coding DNA: TGTGCCAGCAGCTCACCCGCCCAAGAGACCCAGTACTTC. It specifies CASSSPAQETQYF. The V gene is TRBV11-2, the J gene TRBJ2-5; D gene unclear. V dropped 4 bases and J dropped 1 base, with 7 bases sitting between them. The CDR3 totals 13 residues. Germline loops: CDR1 SGHAT, CDR2 FQNNGV.

Ten or more counts support this clonotype. The chain is built from TRBV3-1 and TRBJ2-7; no clear D gene. The CDR3 is 15 residues long. V was cut by 1 base and J by 4 bases, with 14 bases left in between. Per germline, CDR1 LGHDT and CDR2 YNNKEL (reference sequence). In nucleotides, the CDR3 is TGTGCCAGCAGCCAAGTGCCAGAATCCTCTTACGAGCAGTACTTC. Its translation: CASSQVPESSYEQYF.

This clonotype was counted at least ten times. This chain links TRBV5-1 with TRBJ2-3; the match to TRBD1 covers 9 bases. The V gene's germline CDR1 is SGHRS and CDR2 YFSETQ. This CDR3 spans 15 amino acids. J was trimmed by 2 bases and V by 5 bases; bases with no gene match: 6. The CDR3 region is CASSSTGGPTDTQYF. Here the CDR3 DNA reads TGCGCCAGCAGTTCGACAGGGGGGCCCACAGATACGCAGTATTTT.

Only a few counts were recorded for this clonotype. The V call is TRBV14, the J call TRBJ1-1; D is unclear. The V gene's germline CDR1 is SGHDN and CDR2 FVKESK. V gave up 4 bases and J gave up 0 bases, with 6 bases separating them. This CDR3 has 13 amino acids. The DNA of the CDR3 is TGTGCCAGCAGCCGTTCCCTGAACACTGAAGCTTTCTTT. Its translation: CASSRSLNTEAFF.

This clonotype was seen at least ten times. The chain has TRBV4-3 and TRBJ1-4; D is unclear. V lost 0 bases, J lost 7 bases, and 12 bases lay in between. Germline V gene data show CDR1 as LGHNA and CDR2 as YSLEER. The CDR3 runs 15 residues. The CDR3 nucleotides are TGCGCCAGCAGCCAAGATGAGGGTTTCCCTGAAAAACTGTTTTTT. Residues: CASSQDEGFPEKLFF.